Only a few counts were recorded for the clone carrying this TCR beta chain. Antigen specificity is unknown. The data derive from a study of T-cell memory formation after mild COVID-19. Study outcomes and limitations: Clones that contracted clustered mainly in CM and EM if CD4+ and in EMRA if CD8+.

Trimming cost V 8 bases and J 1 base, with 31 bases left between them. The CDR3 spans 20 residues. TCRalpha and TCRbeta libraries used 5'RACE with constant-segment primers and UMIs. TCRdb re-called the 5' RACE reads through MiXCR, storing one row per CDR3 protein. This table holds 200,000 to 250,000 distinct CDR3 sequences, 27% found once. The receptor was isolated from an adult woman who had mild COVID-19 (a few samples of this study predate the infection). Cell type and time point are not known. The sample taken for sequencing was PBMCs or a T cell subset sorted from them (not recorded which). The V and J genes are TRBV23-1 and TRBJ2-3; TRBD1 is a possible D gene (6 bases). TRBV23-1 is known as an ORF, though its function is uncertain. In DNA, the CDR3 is TGCGCCAGCTTCCAAGAGGTGGCAGGGGAAATCGCTTGGTGCACAGATACGCAGTATTTT. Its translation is CASFQEVAGEIAWCTDTQYF.